This TCR beta chain was identified during a study of blood T cell repertoires in COVID-19. Study background: Sources were T cells, B-cell-depleted T cells, or PBMCs; the material itself was cDNA or gDNA.

TCRdb keeps only in-frame clones here, not all; method: immunoSEQ multiplex PCR. Of under 75,000 clones listed, 75% to 90% are singletons. Germline V lookup: CDR1 LGHNA, CDR2 YNFKEQ. The CDR3 spans 14 residues. V was cut by 4 bases and J by 6 bases, with 12 bases left in between. The rearrangement uses TRBV4-2 and TRBJ2-2; D gene unclear. The specimen was peripheral blood. This sequence was found in a man between 70 and 80 years old who had recovered from COVID-19. DNA for the CDR3: TGTGCCAGCAGCCCCGCTATAGAAGCCGGGGAGCTGTTTTTT. Amino acid sequence: CASSPAIEAGELFF.